This record concerns one T cell receptor beta chain sequence. Antigen: not known. TCRdb reprocessed the reads with MiXCR, giving one entry per CDR3 protein. This sample has approximately 120,000 distinct CDR3 sequences, with approximately 30% found just once. This entry belongs to a study of T cell repertoires in cytomegalovirus infection. About the study: Selection of CMV epitopes for the study included recently identified HLA-C-restricted and well-studied HLA-B-restricted ones. Indications came from public TCR beta signatures; they pointed to CMV infection and to a matching HLA type. Points from the study as a whole: Ex vivo, HLA-C-restricted CMV-specific TCR beta clonotypes prevailed over the rest of the response. The study identified carriers of CMV plus the relevant HLA from cumulative public TCR beta family frequency.

The material sequenced was CD8+ T cells from cultured PBMCs, taken from culture after CMV antigen stimulation. The TCR was taken from a human donor in good health (CMV status not recorded). Some clones in this sample may be carry-over from other donors' samples.

The CDR3 spells CASSLYDGGRDEKLFF. The DNA for the CDR3 is TGTGCCAGTAGTTTATACGATGGGGGGAGAGATGAAAAACTGTTTTTT. This rearrangement joins TRBV19 to TRBJ1-4, with D maybe TRBD1 (5 bases). The germline gives CDR1 LNHDA, CDR2 SQIVND (reference sequence). V dropped 5 bases and J dropped 6 bases, with 19 bases sitting between them. The CDR3 is 16 residues long.